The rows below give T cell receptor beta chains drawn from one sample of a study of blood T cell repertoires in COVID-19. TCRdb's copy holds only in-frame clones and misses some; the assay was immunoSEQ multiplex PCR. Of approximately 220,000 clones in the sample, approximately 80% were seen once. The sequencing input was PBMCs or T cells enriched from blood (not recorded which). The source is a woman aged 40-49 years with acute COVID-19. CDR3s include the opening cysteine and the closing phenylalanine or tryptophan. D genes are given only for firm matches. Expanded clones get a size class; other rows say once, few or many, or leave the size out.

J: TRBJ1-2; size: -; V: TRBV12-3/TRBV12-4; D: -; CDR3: CASSLGGQYGYTF; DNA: TGTGCCAGCAGCTTGGGTGGACAGTATGGCTACACCTTC
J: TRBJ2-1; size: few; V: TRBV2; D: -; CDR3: CAGSGSYNEQFF; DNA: TGTGCCGGCAGCGGGTCATACAATGAGCAGTTCTTC
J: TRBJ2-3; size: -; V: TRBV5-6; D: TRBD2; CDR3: CASSRGSSGTSTDTQYF; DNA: TGTGCCAGCAGCCGGGGGTCTAGCGGGACTAGCACAGATACGCAGTATTTT
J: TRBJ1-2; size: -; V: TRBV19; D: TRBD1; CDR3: CASNPDRTNYGYTF; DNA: TGTGCCAGTAACCCGGACAGGACTAACTATGGCTACACCTTC
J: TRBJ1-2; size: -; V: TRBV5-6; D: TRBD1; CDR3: CASSGTGHNYGYTF; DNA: TGTGCCAGCAGCGGGACAGGGCATAACTATGGCTACACCTTC
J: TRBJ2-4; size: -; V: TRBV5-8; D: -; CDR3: CASSLADTAKNIQYF; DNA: TGTGCCAGCAGCTTGGCTGACACAGCCAAAAACATTCAGTACTTC
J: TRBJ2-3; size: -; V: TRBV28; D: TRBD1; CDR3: CAGSNSDRGPDTQYF; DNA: TGTGCCGGCTCGAATTCGGACAGGGGTCCAGATACGCAGTATTTT
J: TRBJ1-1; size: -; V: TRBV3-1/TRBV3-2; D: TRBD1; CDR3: CASRWGTGAGGTEAFF; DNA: TGTGCCAGCAGGTGGGGGACAGGGGCTGGGGGCACTGAAGCTTTCTTT
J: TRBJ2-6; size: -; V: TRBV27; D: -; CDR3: CASSLVGLGANVLTF; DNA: TGTGCCAGCAGTTTAGTGGGCCTCGGGGCCAACGTCCTGACTTTC
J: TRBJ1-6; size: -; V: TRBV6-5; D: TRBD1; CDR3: CASVQDPGGNSPLHF; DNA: TGTGCCAGCGTACAAGACCCAGGGGGTAATTCACCCCTCCACTTT
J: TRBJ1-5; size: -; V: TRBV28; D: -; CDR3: CASSTRRENGQPQHF; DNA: TGTGCCAGCAGTACAAGGAGGGAGAATGGCCAGCCCCAGCATTTT
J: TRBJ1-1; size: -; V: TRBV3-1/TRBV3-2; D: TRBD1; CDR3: CASSRLTGGNAAFF; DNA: TGTGCCAGCAGCCGCCTGACAGGGGGCAACGCGGCTTTCTTT
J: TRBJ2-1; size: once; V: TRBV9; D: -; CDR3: CASSVHANNEQFF; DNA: TGTGCCAGCAGCGTACACGCTAACAATGAGCAGTTCTTC
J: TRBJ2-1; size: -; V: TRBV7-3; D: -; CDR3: CASSLSSGQSGEQFF; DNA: TGTGCCAGCAGCTTATCATCGGGACAAAGCGGTGAGCAGTTCTTC
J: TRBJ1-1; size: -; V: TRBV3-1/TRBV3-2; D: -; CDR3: CASSDRRNTEAFF; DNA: TGTGCCAGCAGCGACAGGAGGAACACTGAAGCTTTCTTT
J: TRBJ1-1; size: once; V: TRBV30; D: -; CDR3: CAWSGDTPLAFF; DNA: TGTGCCTGGAGTGGGGACACCCCTTTAGCTTTCTTT
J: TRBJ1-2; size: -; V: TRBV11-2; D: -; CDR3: CASSLGGPSYGYTF; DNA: TGTGCCAGCAGCTTAGGGGGGCCATCCTATGGCTACACCTTC
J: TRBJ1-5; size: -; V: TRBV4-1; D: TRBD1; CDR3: CASSIRTGGEDQPQHF; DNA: TGCGCCAGCAGCATTAGGACAGGGGGTGAGGATCAGCCCCAGCATTTT
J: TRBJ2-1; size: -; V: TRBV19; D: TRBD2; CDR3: CASSLRKTSGLNEQFF; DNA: TGTGCCAGTAGTCTGAGAAAGACTAGCGGGTTGAATGAGCAGTTCTTC
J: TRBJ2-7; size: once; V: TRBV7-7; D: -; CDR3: CASSPAGSYEQYF; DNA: TGTGCCAGCAGCCCGGCAGGGTCCTACGAGCAGTACTTC
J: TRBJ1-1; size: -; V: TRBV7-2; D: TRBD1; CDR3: CASSSFQGAAAFF; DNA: TGTGCCAGCAGCTCATTTCAGGGGGCAGCGGCTTTCTTT
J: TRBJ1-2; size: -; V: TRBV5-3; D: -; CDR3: CASAQEDGYTF; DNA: TGTGCCAGCGCCCAGGAGGATGGCTACACCTTC
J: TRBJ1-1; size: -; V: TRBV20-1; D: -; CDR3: CRTPRMYEAFF; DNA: TGCAGAACTCCACGTATGTATGAAGCTTTCTTT
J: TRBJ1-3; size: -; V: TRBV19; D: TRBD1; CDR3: CASSPRDSQSGNTIYF; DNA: TGTGCCAGTAGTCCCCGGGACAGTCAATCTGGAAACACCATATATTTT
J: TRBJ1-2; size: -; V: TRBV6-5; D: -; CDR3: CASSYRQTHYGYTF; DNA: TGTGCCAGCAGTTACCGACAGACTCACTATGGCTACACCTTC